This TCR beta chain came from a study of shared clonotypes between healthy human individuals. The sample holds a few counts of this clone. CDR1 DFQATT and CDR2 SNEGSKA come from the germline V gene (reference sequence). The germline V and J ends were trimmed by 6 bases and 8 bases, with 13 bases remaining between them. The CDR3 spans 11 residues. Data came from immunoSEQ multiplex PCR; TCRdb stores just in-frame clones and leaves some out. The sample contains roughly 2,500,000 clones, 80% to 95% of which appear only once. The sample comprised naive CD4+ T cells from PBMCs. Noted subset: CD45RA+ positively selected. The sequence came from a man between 18 and 35 years old in good health. Some clones in this sample may be carry-over from other donors' samples. The V and J genes are TRBV20-1 and TRBJ1-1; D gene ambiguous. The CDR3 spells CSAPSGSEAFF. The CDR3 DNA reads TGCAGTGCCCCCTCGGGCAGCGAAGCTTTCTTT.